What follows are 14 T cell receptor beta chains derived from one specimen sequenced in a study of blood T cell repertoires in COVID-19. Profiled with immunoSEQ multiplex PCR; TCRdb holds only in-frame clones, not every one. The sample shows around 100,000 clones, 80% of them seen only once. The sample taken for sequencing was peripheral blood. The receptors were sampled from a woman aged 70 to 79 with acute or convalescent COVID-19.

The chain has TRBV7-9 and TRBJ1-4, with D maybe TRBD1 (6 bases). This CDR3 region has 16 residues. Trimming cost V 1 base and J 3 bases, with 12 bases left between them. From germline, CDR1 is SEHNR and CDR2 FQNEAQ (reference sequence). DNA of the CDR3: TGTGCCAGCAGCTTAGGCGACAGGTTTCCTAATGAAAAACTGTTTTTT. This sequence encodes CASSLGDRFPNEKLFF.

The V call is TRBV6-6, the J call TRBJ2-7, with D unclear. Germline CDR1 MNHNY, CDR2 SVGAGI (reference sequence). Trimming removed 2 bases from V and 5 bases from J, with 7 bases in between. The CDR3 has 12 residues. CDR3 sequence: CASSYVADEQYF. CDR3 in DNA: TGTGCCAGCAGTTACGTGGCTGACGAGCAGTACTTC.

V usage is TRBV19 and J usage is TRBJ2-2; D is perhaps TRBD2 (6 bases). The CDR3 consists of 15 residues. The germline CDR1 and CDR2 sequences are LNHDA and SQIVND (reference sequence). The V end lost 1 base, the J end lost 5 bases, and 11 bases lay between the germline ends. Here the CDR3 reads CASSIGRGGTGELFF. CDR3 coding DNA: TGTGCCAGTAGTATAGGGAGGGGTGGAACCGGGGAGCTGTTTTTT. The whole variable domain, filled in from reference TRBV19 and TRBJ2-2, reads DGGITQSPKYLFRKEGQNVTLSCEQNLNHDAMYWYRQDPGQGLRLIYYSQIVNDFQKGDIAEGYSVSREKKESFPLTVTSAQKNPTAFYLCASSIGRGGTGELFFGEGSRLTVL.

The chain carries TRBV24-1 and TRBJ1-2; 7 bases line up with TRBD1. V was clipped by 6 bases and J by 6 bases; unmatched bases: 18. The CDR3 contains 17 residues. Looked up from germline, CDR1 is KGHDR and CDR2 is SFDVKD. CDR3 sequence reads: CATSSAEGGAMFDGYTF. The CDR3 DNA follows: TGTGCCACCAGTTCCGCGGAAGGGGGCGCGATGTTCGATGGCTACACCTTC.

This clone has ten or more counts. CDR3 sequence: CASRAQGWDTEAFF. CDR3 DNA sequence: TGTGCCAGCAGAGCTCAGGGGTGGGACACTGAAGCTTTCTTT. The chain links TRBV6-4 to TRBJ1-1; maybe TRBD1 (6 bases). Germline CDR1 and CDR2: MRHNA and SNTAGT. The CDR3 spans 14 residues. With 6 bases removed from V and 3 bases from J, the gap between germline ends came to 14 bases.

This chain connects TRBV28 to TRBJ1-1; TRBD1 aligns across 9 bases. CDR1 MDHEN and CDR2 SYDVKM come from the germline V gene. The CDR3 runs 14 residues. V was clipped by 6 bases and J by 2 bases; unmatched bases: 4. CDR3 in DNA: TGTGCCAGCAGGGGACAGGGAGCCAACACTGAAGCTTTCTTT. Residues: CASRGQGANTEAFF.

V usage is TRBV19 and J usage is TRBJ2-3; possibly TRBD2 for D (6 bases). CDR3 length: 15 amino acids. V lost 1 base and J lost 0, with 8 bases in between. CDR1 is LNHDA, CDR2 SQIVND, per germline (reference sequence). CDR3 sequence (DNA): TGTGCCAGTAGTATAGGGGACTTTAGCACAGATACGCAGTATTTT. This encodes CASSIGDFSTDTQYF.

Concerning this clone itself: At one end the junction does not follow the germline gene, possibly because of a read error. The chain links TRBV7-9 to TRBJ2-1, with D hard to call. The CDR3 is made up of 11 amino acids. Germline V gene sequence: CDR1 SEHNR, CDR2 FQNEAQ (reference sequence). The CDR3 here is CTSSPSNEQFF. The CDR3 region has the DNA TGTACCAGCAGCCCTTCCAATGAGCAGTTCTTC.

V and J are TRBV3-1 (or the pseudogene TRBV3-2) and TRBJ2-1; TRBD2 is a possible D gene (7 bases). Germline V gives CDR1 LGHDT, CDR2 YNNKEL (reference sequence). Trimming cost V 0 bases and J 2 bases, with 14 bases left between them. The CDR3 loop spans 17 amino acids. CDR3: CASSQDWGLAAYNEQFF. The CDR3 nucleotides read TGTGCCAGCAGCCAAGATTGGGGGCTAGCGGCCTACAATGAGCAGTTCTTC.

The CDR3 sequence is CASSPTIGGRIGTIYF. The CDR3 coding sequence is TGTGCCAGCAGCCCAACCATTGGCGGTCGTATTGGGACCATATATTTT. This chain joins TRBV7-8 and TRBJ1-3; D is ambiguous. Trimming took off 5 bases at V and 10 bases at J, with 24 bases between the two ends. The germline CDR1 and CDR2 sequences are SGHVS and FQNEAQ. The length of the CDR3 is 16 residues.

CDR3 in DNA: TGTGCCAGCAGCGTTAATTCGGGCACGGGATTCTCTGGAAACACCATATATTTT. Its protein is CASSVNSGTGFSGNTIYF. The rearrangement links TRBV9 to TRBJ1-3; no clear D gene. CDR1 is SGDLS and CDR2 is YYNGEE in the germline V gene. Trimming took off 2 bases at V and 0 bases at J, with 18 bases between the two ends. This CDR3 has 18 amino acids. Full variable domain (outside the CDR3, taken from reference TRBV9 and TRBJ1-3): DSGVTQTPKHLITATGQRVTLRCSPRSGDLSVYWYQQSLDQGLQFLIQYYNGEERAKGNILERFSAQQFPDLHSELNLSSLELGDSALYFCASSVNSGTGFSGNTIYFGEGSWLTVV.

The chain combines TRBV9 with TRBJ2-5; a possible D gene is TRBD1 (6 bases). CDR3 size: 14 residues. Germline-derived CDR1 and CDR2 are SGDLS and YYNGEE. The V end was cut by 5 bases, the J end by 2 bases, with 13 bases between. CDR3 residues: CASSRQVSQETQYF. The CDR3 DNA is TGTGCCAGCAGTCGACAGGTATCTCAAGAGACCCAGTACTTC.

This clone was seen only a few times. The CDR3 coding sequence is TGTGCCATCAGTGAGTCGAGTGAGGGCTCTACTGGCTACACCTTC. Its protein is CAISESSEGSTGYTF. The rearrangement joins TRBV10-3 to TRBJ1-2; D is unresolved. The germline V and J ends were trimmed by 0 bases and 7 bases, with 15 bases remaining between them. The germline gives CDR1 ENHRY, CDR2 SYGVKD. The CDR3 is made up of 15 amino acids.

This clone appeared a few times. CDR3 amino acids: CASSRGTNYGYTF. CDR3 nucleotide sequence: TGCGCCAGCTCCCGGGGTACTAACTATGGCTACACCTTC. The chain recombines TRBV10-1 with TRBJ1-2; D call uncertain. The CDR3 is 13 residues long. Germline CDR1 WNHNN, CDR2 SYGVQD (reference sequence). Trimming removed 8 bases at V and 0 bases at J, with 10 bases between.